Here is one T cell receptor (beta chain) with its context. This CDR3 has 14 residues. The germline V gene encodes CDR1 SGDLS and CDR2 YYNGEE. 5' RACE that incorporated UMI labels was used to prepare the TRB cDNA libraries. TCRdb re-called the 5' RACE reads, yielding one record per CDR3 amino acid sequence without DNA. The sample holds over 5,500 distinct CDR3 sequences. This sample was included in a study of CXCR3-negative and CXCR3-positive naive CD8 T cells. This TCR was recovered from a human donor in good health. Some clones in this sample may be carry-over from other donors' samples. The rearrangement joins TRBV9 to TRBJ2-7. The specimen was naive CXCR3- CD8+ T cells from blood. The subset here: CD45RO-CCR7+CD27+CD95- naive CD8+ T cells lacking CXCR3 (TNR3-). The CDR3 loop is CASSVGTGAYEQYF.